The entry that follows covers one T cell receptor (beta chain) sequence. For the second PCR, which ran for 7 to 11 cycles, a sample-barcoded 5' primer and a J-beta primer mix were used. TCRdb analysed the 5' RACE reads with MiXCR anew, one entry per CDR3 protein. The top ten clones hold roughly 18% of a sample with approximately 800,000 distinct CDR3 sequences, less than 60% of them seen once. The sample comes from a study of blood T cells in healthy people across ages. Study context: The template switching approach captured approximately one barcoded beta molecule for every two T cells.

This CDR3 has 15 residues. V was clipped by 3 bases and J by 3 bases; unmatched bases: 8. Germline values: CDR1 SGHDT, CDR2 YYEEEE. The chain links TRBV5-6 to TRBJ1-2; 7 bases fit TRBD1. The material sequenced was blood. The sequence derives from a man at least 80 years old in good health. CDR3 DNA: TGTGCCAGCAGCTCCCGGGACAGCCACTACTATGGCTACACCTTC. Translation: CASSSRDSHYYGYTF. The variable domain in full, with the rest retrieved from reference TRBV5-6 and TRBJ1-2, is DAGVTQSPTHLIKTRGQQVTLRCSPKSGHDTVSWYQQALGQGPQFIFQYYEEEERQRGNFPDRFSGHQFPNYSSELNVNALLLGDSALYLCASSSRDSHYYGYTFGSGTRLTVV.